This T cell receptor beta chain was observed in a study of T cells in Graves' hyperthyroidism and ophthalmopathy. This clonotype was seen at least ten times. RNA transcripts were the template for amplifying TCR beta CDR3 regions. HTBI primers were used for first-round RT-PCR of the TCR CDR3. One entry per CDR3 protein results from TCRdb running MiXCR on the multiplex PCR reads. The sample has about 300,000 distinct CDR3 sequences, approximately 12% seen once. The receptor comes from a woman aged 25-40 years with Graves' hyperthyroidism that later progressed to Graves' ophthalmopathy. The sequenced sample consisted of blood.

In DNA, the CDR3 is TGTGCCAGCAGCATCACTGGCGACCGGAAGCAGTTCTTC. It codes for CASSITGDRKQFF. This chain links TRBV13 with TRBJ2-1; D ambiguous. This CDR3 spans 13 amino acids. Trimming stripped 5 bases from V and 11 bases from J, with 16 bases between. The germline CDR1 and CDR2 sequences are PRHDT and FYEKMQ (reference sequence).